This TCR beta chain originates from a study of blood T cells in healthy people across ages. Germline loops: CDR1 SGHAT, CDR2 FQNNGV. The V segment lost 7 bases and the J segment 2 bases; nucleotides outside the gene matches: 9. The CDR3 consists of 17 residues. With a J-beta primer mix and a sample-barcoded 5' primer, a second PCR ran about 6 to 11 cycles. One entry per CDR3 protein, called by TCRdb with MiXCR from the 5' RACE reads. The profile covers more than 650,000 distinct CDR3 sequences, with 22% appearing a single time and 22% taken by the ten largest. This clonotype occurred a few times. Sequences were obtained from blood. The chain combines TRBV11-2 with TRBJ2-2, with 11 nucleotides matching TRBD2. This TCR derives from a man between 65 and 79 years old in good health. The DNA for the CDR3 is TGTGCCAGCACCGTCCTGACTAGCGGGATAAACACCGGGGAGCTGTTTTTT. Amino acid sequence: CASTVLTSGINTGELFF.